What follows is one T cell receptor (beta chain) and its context. Antigen: not known. The data were taken from a study of beta chain features in type 1 diabetes. Looking at the study overall: Age, gender and cell yields were alike across patients and healthy donors. Study findings and constraints: VDJ junctions sequenced from type 1 diabetes patients showed fewer insertions and more deletions. Moderate yet significant TCRB CDR3 shortening was seen in Type 1 diabetes patients in all four CD4+ subsets.

Reverse transcribing all isolated RNA meant expressed TCRB transcripts were sequenced. Generated by immunoSEQ multiplex PCR, the TCRdb table keeps only in-frame clones and is missing some. The repertoire has about 640,000 clones, 12% of them found once; the top ten carry around 0.12%. What was sequenced was naive CD4+ T cells from blood. The receptor was derived from a man aged 30-40 years with type 1 diabetes.

The CDR3 loop is CASSPTDSGYGYTF. In nucleotides, the CDR3 is TGTGCCAGCAGCCCGACGGATTCAGGCTATGGCTACACCTTC. J is TRBJ1-2 and V is TRBV2; D ambiguous. This CDR3 spans 14 amino acids. The germline V gene encodes CDR1 SNHLY and CDR2 FYNNEI. V was shortened by 6 bases and J by 4 bases, with 15 bases between the two germline ends.